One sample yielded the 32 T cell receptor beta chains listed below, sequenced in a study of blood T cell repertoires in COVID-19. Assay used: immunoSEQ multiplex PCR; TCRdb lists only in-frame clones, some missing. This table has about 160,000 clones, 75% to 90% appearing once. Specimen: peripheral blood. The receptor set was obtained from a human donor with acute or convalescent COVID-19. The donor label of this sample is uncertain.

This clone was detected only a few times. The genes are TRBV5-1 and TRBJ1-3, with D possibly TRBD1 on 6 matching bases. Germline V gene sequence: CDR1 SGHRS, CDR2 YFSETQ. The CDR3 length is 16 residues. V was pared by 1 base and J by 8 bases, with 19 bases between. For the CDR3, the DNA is TGCGCCAGCAGCTTGCGGGGCAACAGGGAGGGGGACACCATATATTTT. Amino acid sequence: CASSLRGNREGDTIYF.

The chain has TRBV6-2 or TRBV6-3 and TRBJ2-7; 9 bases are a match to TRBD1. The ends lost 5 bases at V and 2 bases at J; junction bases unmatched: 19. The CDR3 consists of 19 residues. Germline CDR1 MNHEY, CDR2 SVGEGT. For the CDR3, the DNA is TGTGCCAGCAGTGGAATCGGGACAGGGAACAAAATACGCACCTACGAGCAGTACTTC. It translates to CASSGIGTGNKIRTYEQYF.

As DNA, the CDR3 is TGTGCCAGTACTAGCGGGGGGGCCGGAAACATTCAGTACTTC. This translates into CASTSGGAGNIQYF. The chain uses TRBV7-2 and TRBJ2-4, with 13 bases aligning to TRBD2. The CDR3 runs 14 residues. The germline V gene encodes CDR1 SGHTA and CDR2 FQGNSA. Trimming took 9 bases from V and 6 from J; bases not matched to a gene: 5.

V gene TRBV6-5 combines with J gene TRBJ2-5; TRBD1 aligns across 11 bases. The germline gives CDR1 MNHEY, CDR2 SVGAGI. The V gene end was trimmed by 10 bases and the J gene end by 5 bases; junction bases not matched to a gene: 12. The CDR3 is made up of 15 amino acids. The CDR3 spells CATIRTGGLEETQYF. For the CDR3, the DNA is TGTGCCACAATAAGGACAGGGGGCTTGGAGGAGACCCAGTACTTC.

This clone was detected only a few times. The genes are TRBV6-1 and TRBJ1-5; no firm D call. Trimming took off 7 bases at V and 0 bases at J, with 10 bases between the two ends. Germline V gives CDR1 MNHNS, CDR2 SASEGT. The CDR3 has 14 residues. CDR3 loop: CASKREDSNQPQHF. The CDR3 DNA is TGTGCCAGCAAGAGAGAGGATAGCAATCAGCCCCAGCATTTT.

The CDR3 reads CASSSGGKNSPLHF. CDR3 nucleotide sequence: TGTGCCAGCAGTTCGGGGGGAAAGAATTCACCCCTCCACTTT. The chain has TRBV27 and TRBJ1-6; D perhaps matches TRBD1 (5 bases). Trimming pared 4 bases from V and 7 bases from J, leaving 11 bases between. The CDR3 sequence is 14 residues long. Germline V CDR1 and CDR2: MNHEY, SMNVEV (reference sequence).

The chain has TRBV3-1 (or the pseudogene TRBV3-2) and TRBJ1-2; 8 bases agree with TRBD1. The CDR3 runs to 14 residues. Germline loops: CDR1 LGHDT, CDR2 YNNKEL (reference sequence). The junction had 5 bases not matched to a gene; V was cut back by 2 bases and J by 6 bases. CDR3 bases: TGTGCCAGCAGCCAAACACAGGGGGGTAATGGCTACACCTTC. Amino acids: CASSQTQGGNGYTF.

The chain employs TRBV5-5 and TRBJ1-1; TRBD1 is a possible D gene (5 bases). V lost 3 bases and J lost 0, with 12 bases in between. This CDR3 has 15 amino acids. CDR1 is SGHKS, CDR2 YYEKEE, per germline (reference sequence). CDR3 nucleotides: TGTGCCAGCAGCTCCCGGGGGGTCCTGAACACTGAAGCTTTCTTT. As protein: CASSSRGVLNTEAFF.

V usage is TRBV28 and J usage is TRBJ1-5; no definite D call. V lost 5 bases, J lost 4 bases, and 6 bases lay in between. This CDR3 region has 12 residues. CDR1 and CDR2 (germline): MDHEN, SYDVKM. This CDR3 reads CASSLQNQPQHF. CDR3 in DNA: TGTGCCAGCAGTCTTCAGAATCAGCCCCAGCATTTT.

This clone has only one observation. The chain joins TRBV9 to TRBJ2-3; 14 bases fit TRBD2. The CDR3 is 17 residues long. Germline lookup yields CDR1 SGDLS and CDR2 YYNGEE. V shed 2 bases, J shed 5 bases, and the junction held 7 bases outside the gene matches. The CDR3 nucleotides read TGTGCCAGCAGCGTTCTAGGACTAGCGGGGGGAATAGATACGCAGTATTTT. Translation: CASSVLGLAGGIDTQYF.

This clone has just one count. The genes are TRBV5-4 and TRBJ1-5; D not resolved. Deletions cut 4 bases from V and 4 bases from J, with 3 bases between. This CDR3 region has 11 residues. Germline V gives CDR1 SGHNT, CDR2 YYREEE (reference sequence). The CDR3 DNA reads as TGTGCCAGCAGCCTTAATCAGCCCCAGCATTTT. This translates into CASSLNQPQHF.

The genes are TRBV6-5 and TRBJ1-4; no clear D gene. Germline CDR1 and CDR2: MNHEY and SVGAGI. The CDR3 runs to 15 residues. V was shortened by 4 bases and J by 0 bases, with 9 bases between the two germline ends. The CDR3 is CASSLARSTNEKLFF. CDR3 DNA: TGTGCCAGCAGTTTAGCGCGCTCAACTAATGAAAAACTGTTTTTT.

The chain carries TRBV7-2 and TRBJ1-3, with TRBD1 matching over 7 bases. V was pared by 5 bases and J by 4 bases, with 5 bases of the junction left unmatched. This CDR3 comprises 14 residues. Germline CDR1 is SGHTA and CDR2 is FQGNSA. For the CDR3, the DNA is TGTGCCAGCAGCCCACAGGGGACAGGAAACACCATATATTTT. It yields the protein CASSPQGTGNTIYF. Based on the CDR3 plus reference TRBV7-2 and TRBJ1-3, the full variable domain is GAGVSQSPSNKVTEKGKDVELRCDPISGHTALYWYRQSLGQGLEFLIYFQGNSAPDKSGLPSDRFSAERTGGSVSTLTIQRTQQEDSAVYLCASSPQGTGNTIYFGEGSWLTVV.

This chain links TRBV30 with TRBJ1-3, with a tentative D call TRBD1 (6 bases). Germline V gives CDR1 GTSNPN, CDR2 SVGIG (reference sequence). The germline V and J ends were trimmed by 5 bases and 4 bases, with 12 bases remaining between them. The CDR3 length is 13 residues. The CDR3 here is CAWHADRGNTIYF. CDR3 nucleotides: TGTGCCTGGCACGCGGACAGAGGAAACACCATATATTTT.

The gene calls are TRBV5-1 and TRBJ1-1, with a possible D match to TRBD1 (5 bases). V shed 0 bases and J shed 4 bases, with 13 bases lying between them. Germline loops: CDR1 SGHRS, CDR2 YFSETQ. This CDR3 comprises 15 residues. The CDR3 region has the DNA TGCGCCAGCAGCTTGGCGTACGACCAGGGCACTGAAGCTTTCTTT. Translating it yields CASSLAYDQGTEAFF.

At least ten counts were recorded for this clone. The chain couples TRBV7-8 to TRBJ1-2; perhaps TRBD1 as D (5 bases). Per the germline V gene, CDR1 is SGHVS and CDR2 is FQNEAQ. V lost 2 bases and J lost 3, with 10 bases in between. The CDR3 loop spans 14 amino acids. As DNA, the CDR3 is TGTGCCAGCAGCTTATTTTCGACAGACTATGGCTACACCTTC. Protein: CASSLFSTDYGYTF.

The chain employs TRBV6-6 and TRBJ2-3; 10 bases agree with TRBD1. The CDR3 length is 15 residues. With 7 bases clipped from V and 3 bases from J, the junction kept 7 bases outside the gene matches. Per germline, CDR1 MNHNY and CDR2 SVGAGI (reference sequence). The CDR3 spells CASNGPGQGTDTQYF. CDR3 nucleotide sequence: TGTGCCAGCAACGGACCGGGACAGGGGACAGATACGCAGTATTTT.

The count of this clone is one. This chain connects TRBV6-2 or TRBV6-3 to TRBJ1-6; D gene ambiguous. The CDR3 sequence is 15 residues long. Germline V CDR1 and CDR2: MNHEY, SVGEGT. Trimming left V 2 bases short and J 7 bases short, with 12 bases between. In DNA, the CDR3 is TGTGCCAGCAGTTACCAAGGAGGGAAAAATTCACCCCTCCACTTT. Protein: CASSYQGGKNSPLHF.

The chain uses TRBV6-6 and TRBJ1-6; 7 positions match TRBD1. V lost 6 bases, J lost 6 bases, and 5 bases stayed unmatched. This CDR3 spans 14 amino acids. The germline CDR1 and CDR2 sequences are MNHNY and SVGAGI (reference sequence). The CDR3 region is CASRPRDSNSPLHF. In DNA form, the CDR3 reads TGTGCCAGCAGGCCACGGGACAGTAATTCACCCCTCCACTTT.

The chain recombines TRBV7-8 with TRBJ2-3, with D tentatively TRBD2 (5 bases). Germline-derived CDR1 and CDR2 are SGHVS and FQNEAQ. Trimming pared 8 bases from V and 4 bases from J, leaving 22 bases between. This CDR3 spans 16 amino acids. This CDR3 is CASSPRASGKSDTQYF. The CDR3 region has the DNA TGTGCCAGCTCCCCGAGGGCTTCTGGCAAGTCAGATACGCAGTATTTT. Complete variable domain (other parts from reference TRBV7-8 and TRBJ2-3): GAGVSQSPRYKVAKRGQDVALRCDPISGHVSLFWYQQALGQGPEFLTYFQNEAQLDKSGLPSDRFFAERPEGSVSTLKIQRTQQEDSAVYLCASSPRASGKSDTQYFGPGTRLTVL.

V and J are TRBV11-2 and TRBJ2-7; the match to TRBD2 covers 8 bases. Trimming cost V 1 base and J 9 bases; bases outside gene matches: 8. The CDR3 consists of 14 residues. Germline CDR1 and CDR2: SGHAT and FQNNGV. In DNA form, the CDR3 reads TGTGCCAGCAGCTTAGCGGCCGGGGGGGGTGTGCAGTACTTC. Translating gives CASSLAAGGGVQYF.

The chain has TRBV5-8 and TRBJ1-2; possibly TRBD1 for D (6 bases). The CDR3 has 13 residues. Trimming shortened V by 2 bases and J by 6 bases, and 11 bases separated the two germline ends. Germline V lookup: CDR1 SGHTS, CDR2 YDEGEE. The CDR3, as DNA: TGTGCCAGCAGCTTCAACAGGGCCGATGGCTACACCTTC. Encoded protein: CASSFNRADGYTF.

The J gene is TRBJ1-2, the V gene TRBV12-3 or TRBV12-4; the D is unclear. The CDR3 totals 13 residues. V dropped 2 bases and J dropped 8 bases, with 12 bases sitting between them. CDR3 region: CASSLLPAGGYTF. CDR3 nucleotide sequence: TGTGCCAGCAGTTTACTTCCAGCGGGGGGCTACACCTTC.

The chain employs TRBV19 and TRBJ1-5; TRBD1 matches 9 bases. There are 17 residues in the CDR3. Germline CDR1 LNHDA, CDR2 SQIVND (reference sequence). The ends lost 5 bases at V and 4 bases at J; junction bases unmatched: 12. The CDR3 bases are TGTGCCAGTAGTCCGCTCGAACAGGGGACAGGGAATCAGCCCCAGCATTTT. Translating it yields CASSPLEQGTGNQPQHF.

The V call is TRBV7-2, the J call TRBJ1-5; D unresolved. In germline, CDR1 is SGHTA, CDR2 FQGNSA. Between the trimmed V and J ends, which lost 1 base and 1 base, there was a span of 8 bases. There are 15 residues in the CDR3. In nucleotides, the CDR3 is TGTGCCAGCAGCTTAGATGTGGGCAGCAATCAGCCCCAGCATTTT. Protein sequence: CASSLDVGSNQPQHF.

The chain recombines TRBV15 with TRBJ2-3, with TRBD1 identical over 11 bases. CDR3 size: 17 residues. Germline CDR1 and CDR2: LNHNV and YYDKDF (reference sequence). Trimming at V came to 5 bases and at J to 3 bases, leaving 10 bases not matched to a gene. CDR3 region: CATSFRDRGLWTDTQYF. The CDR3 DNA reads TGTGCCACCAGCTTCCGGGACAGGGGGTTATGGACAGATACGCAGTATTTT.

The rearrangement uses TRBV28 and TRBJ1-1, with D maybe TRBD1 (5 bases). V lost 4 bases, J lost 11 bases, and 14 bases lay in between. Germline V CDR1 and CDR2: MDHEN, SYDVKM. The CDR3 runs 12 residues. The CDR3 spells CASSSRASRAFF. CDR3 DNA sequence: TGTGCCAGCAGTTCCAGGGCATCCCGGGCTTTCTTT.

CDR3 in amino acids: CAISGRPGQEETQYF. CDR3 bases: TGTGCCATCAGTGGACGGCCGGGACAGGAAGAGACCCAGTACTTC. This chain uses TRBV10-3 with TRBJ2-5; TRBD1 agrees at 8 bases. Germline values: CDR1 ENHRY, CDR2 SYGVKD. The CDR3 length is 15 residues. V was pared by 4 bases and J by 3 bases, with 7 bases of the junction left unmatched.

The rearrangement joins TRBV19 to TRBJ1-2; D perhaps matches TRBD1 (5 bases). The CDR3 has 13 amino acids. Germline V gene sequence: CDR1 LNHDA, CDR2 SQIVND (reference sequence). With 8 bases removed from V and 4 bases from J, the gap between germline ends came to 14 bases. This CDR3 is CASSLEGAYGYTF. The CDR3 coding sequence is TGTGCCAGTTCCCTCGAAGGGGCCTATGGCTACACCTTC.

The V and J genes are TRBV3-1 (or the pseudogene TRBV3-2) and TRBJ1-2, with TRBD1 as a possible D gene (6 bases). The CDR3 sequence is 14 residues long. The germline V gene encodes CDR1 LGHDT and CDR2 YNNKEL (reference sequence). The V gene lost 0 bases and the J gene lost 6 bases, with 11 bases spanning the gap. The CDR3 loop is CASSQDLTGHGYTF. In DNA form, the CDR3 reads TGTGCCAGCAGCCAAGATCTGACAGGCCATGGCTACACCTTC.

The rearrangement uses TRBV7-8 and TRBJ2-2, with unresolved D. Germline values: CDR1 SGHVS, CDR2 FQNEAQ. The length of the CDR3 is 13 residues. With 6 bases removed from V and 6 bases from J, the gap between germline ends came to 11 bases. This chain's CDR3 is CASRTEVAGELFF. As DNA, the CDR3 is TGTGCCAGCAGGACCGAGGTGGCCGGGGAGCTGTTTTTT.

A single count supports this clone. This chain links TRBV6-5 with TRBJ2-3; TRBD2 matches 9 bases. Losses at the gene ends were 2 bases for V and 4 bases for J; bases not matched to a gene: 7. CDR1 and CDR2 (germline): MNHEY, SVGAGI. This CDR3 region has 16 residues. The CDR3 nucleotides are TGTGCCAGCAGTTACGGAGGCGGGGGGGCCGCAGATACGCAGTATTTT. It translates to CASSYGGGGAADTQYF.